This T cell receptor (beta chain) derives from a study of shared clonotypes between healthy human individuals. Study information: A donor's plate count was three for CD4 naive and three for CD4 memory; CD8 naive had two and CD8 memory one.

V lost 5 bases and J lost 4; bases outside the gene matches: 10. Germline V gene data show CDR1 as MDHEN and CDR2 as SYDVKM. The CDR3 is 16 residues long. Researchers partitioned CD4+ cells into CD45RA+ naive and CD45RA-negative memory subsets. The assay was run at deep level. Each sorted subset replicate got 200 ng genomic DNA, 25,000 to 35,000 genomes. The protocol was immunoSEQ multiplex PCR, while the TCRdb copy is restricted to in-frame clones and leaves out a portion. Of 2 million to 2.5 million clones listed, 80% to 95% are singletons. The rearrangement joins TRBV28 to TRBJ2-1; 8 positions agree with TRBD2. This clonotype was sampled from a man aged 18 to 29 in good health. Some clones in this sample may be carry-over from other donors' samples. Sequencing was carried out using naive CD4+ T cells from PBMCs. Sample subset: CD45RA+ positively selected. In DNA, the CDR3 is TGTGCCAGCAGTACCTCCGGGACTAGGTGGTACAATGAGCAGTTCTTC. Its protein is CASSTSGTRWYNEQFF.